This T cell receptor (beta chain) was profiled in a study of cytomegalovirus exposure and HLA in healthy donors. The trim removed 4 bases at V and 10 bases at J, leaving 10 bases unmatched. The CDR3 runs 16 residues. CDR1 and CDR2 from the germline V gene are MNHEY and SVGAGI. PCR amplification relied on 60 Vbeta primers (plus 13 Jbeta primers). Clones were sequenced by immunoSEQ multiplex PCR, and TCRdb holds only the in-frame ones, with some missing. The sample consists of 80,000 to 90,000 clones, roughly 80% of them appearing once. By sample share, this clone is medium-sized. The rearrangement uses TRBV6-5 and TRBJ1-6; TRBD1 matches 10 bases. Sample: PBMCs. The sequence was obtained from a man aged 35-49 years in good health and CMV-seronegative. The CDR3 bases are TGTGCCAGCAGTTCTTCCCTGGGACAGGGGAACTCACCCCTCCACTTT. Translating gives CASSSSLGQGNSPLHF.